The 10 T cell receptor beta chains reported below all come from one sample, sequenced in a study of T-cell memory formation after mild COVID-19. TCRdb recomputed calls from the 5' RACE reads with MiXCR, one row per CDR3 protein. Of fewer than 700,000 distinct CDR3 sequences in the sample, 20% to 25% were seen once. Sequenced material: PBMCs or a T cell subset sorted from them (not recorded which). Source of these receptors: an adult woman who had mild COVID-19 (a few samples of this study predate the infection). Cell type and time point are not known.

This clonotype appeared a few times. The genes are TRBV6-2 or TRBV6-3 and TRBJ2-5, with 9 bases identical to TRBD2. The CDR3 is made up of 12 amino acids. Germline V lookup: CDR1 MNHEY, CDR2 SVGEGT. V shed 5 bases and J 12 bases; nucleotides not matched to a gene: 7. The CDR3 sequence is CASSPLSGSEYF. The DNA for the CDR3 is TGTGCCAGCAGTCCGCTTAGCGGGAGCGAGTACTTC.

This clonotype was seen more than once but under ten times. The V gene is TRBV6-5, the J gene TRBJ2-1; the D gene could be TRBD1 or TRBD2 (5 bases each). Per germline, CDR1 MNHEY and CDR2 SVGAGI. Trimming stripped 0 bases from V and 10 bases from J, with 13 bases between. The CDR3 runs to 14 residues. The CDR3 region has the DNA TGTGCCAGCAGTTACTCTACGGGGCGGCAAGAGCAGTTCTTC. As protein: CASSYSTGRQEQFF.

The chain carries TRBV7-9 and TRBJ2-1; TRBD2 agrees at 8 bases. V lost 5 bases, J lost 9 bases, and 21 bases stayed unmatched. The CDR3 has 18 amino acids. CDR1 and CDR2 from the germline V gene are SEHNR and FQNEAQ (reference sequence). CDR3 DNA: TGTGCCAGCAGCCTCGGTGCAGGGGACCGCGGGAGGACCGGTGAGCAGTTCTTC. Protein: CASSLGAGDRGRTGEQFF. Filled out from reference TRBV7-9 and TRBJ2-1, the complete variable domain reads DTGVSQNPRHKITKRGQNVTFRCDPISEHNRLYWYRQTLGQGPEFLTYFQNEAQLEKSRLLSDRFSAERPKGSFSTLEIQRTEQGDSAMYLCASSLGAGDRGRTGEQFFGPGTRLTVL.

This clonotype has more than one count but fewer than ten. The V and J genes are TRBV30 and TRBJ2-7; D may match TRBD1 or TRBD2 (5 bases each). Trimming removed 3 bases from V and 0 bases from J, with 21 bases in between. CDR3 length: 17 residues. Germline V gives CDR1 GTSNPN, CDR2 SVGIG (reference sequence). The DNA for the CDR3 is TGTGCCTGGAGGACGAGGGGTGGGGCCCAAAGCTCCTACGAGCAGTACTTC. It is translated as CAWRTRGGAQSSYEQYF.

The J gene is TRBJ2-5, the V gene TRBV5-1; D ambiguous. CDR1 SGHRS and CDR2 YFSETQ come from the germline V gene. This CDR3 is built from 16 residues. V was cut by 0 bases and J by 7 bases, with 19 bases left in between. The CDR3 sequence: CASSLARTEISGTQYF. The CDR3 nucleotides are TGCGCCAGCAGCTTGGCCCGAACAGAGATATCGGGGACCCAGTACTTC.

The rearrangement links TRBV4-1 to TRBJ2-1; 12 positions agree with TRBD1. With V trimmed by 0 bases and J by 9 bases, 3 bases remained unmatched. CDR1 and CDR2 from the germline V gene are MGHRA and YSYEKL. This CDR3 is built from 15 residues. The CDR3 is CASSQEGTGGREQFF. The CDR3 DNA reads TGCGCCAGCAGCCAAGAGGGGACAGGGGGCCGTGAGCAGTTCTTC.

This clonotype was picked up a small number of times. The V call is TRBV5-1, the J call TRBJ1-4; no definite D call. The CDR3 is 13 residues long. Trimming cost V 5 bases and J 5 bases, with 10 bases left between them. The germline V gene has CDR1 SGHRS and CDR2 YFSETQ. The CDR3 sequence: CASRGEANEKLFF. In nucleotides, the CDR3 is TGCGCCAGCAGGGGCGAAGCAAATGAAAAACTGTTTTTT.

In its sample, this clonotype was seen many times. The V call is TRBV3-1, the J call TRBJ2-2; unclear D gene. The CDR3 totals 12 residues. V was clipped by 2 bases and J by 4 bases, with 2 bases between them. CDR1 is LGHDT, CDR2 YNNKEL, per germline (reference sequence). The CDR3 protein is CASSQITGELFF. In DNA, the CDR3 is TGTGCCAGCAGCCAAATCACCGGGGAGCTGTTTTTT.

This clonotype was recorded a few times. The CDR3 is CASSAGQSRGSSTDTQYF. CDR3 nucleotides: TGTGCCAGCAGTGCGGGACAATCCCGGGGATCTAGCACAGATACGCAGTATTTT. The chain recombines TRBV7-2 with TRBJ2-3; D assignment may be TRBD1 or TRBD2 (6 bases each). The length of the CDR3 is 18 residues. V lost 6 bases and J lost 0, with 22 bases in between. Germline V CDR1 and CDR2: SGHTA, FQGNSA.

The rearrangement links TRBV20-1 to TRBJ2-3; possible D gene TRBD2, 7 bases. Trimming removed 5 bases from V and 8 bases from J, with 20 bases in between. Germline V gene lookup returns CDR1 DFQATT and CDR2 SNEGSKA (reference sequence). This CDR3 region has 14 residues. The CDR3 coding sequence is TGCAGTGCTGCATCCCACCGGGGGGCCGTTACGCAGTATTTT. It is translated as CSAASHRGAVTQYF.